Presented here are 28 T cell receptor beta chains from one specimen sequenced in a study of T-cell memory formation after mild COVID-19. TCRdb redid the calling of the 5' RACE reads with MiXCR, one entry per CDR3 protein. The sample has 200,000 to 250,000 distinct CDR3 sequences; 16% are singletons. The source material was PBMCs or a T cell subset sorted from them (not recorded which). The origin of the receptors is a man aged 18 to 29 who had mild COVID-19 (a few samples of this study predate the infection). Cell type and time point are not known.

The CDR3 protein is CASSSRDRRYGYTF. CDR3 coding DNA: TGTGCCAGCAGTTCCCGGGACAGGCGCTATGGCTACACCTTC. V is TRBV6-5 and J is TRBJ1-2; 8 positions agree with TRBD1. CDR3 length: 14 residues. J gave up 4 bases and V 4 bases, and 5 bases lay outside the gene matches. Germline V gives CDR1 MNHEY, CDR2 SVGAGI.

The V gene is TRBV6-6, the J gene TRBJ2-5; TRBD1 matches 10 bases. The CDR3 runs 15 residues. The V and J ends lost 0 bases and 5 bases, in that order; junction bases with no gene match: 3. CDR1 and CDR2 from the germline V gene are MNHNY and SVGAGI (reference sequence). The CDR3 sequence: CASSYSGQGVETQYF. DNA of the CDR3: TGTGCCAGCAGTTACTCCGGACAGGGGGTGGAGACCCAGTACTTC.

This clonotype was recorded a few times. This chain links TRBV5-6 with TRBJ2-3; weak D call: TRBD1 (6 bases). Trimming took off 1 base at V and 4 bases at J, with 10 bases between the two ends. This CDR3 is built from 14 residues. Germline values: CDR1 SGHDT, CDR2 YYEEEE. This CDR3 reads CASSLSGDADTQYF. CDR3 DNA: TGTGCCAGCAGCTTGTCAGGGGACGCAGATACGCAGTATTTT.

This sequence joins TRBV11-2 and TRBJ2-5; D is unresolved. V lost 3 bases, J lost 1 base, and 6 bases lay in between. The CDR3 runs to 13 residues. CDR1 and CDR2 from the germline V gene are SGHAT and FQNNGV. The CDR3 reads CASSFGSQETQYF. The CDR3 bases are TGTGCCAGCAGCTTCGGCAGCCAAGAGACCCAGTACTTC.

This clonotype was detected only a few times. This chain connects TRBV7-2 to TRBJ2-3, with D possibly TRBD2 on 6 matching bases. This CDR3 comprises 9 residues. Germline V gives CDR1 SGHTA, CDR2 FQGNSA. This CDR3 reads CVSGTTQYF. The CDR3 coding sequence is TGTGTTAGCGGAACAACGCAGTATTTT.

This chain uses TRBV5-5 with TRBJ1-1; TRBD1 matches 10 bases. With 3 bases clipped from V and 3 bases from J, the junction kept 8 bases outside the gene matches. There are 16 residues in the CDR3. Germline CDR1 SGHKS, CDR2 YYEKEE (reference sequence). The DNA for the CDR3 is TGTGCCAGCAGCTGGGTCCCGGGACAGGGGTACACTGAAGCTTTCTTT. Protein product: CASSWVPGQGYTEAFF. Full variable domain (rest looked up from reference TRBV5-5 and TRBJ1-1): DAGVTQSPTHLIKTRGQQVTLRCSPISGHKSVSWYQQVLGQGPQFIFQYYEKEERGRGNFPDRFSARQFPNYSSELNVNALLLGDSALYLCASSWVPGQGYTEAFFGQGTRLTVV.

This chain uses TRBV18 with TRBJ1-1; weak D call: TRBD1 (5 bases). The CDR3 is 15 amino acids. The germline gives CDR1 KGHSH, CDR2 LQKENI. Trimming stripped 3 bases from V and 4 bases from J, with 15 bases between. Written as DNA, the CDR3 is TGTGCCAGCTCACCGGTTTTGGGGGTCGGCACTGAAGCTTTCTTT. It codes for CASSPVLGVGTEAFF. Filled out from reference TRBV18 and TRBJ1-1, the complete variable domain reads NAGVMQNPRHLVRRRGQEARLRCSPMKGHSHVYWYRQLPEEGLKFMVYLQKENIIDESGMPKERFSAEFPKEGPSILRIQQVVRGDSAAYFCASSPVLGVGTEAFFGQGTRLTVV.

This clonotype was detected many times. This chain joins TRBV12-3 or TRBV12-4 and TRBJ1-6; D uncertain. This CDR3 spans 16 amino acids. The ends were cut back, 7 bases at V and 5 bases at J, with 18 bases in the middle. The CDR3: CASTPALGSNNSPLHF. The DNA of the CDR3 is TGTGCCAGCACTCCCGCTTTGGGCAGTAATAATTCACCCCTCCACTTT.

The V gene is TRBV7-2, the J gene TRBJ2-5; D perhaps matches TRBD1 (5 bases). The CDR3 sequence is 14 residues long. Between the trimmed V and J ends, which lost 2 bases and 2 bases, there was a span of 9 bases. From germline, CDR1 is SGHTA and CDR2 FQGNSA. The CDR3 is CASSLRTPQETQYF. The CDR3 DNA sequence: TGTGCCAGCAGCTTAAGGACACCTCAAGAGACCCAGTACTTC.

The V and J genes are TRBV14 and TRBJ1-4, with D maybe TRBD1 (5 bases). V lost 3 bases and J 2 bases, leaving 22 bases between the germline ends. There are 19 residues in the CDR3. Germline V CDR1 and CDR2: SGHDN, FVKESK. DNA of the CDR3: TGTGCCAGCAGCCACGATTCGGGGACCTCAAAGGTCACTAATGAAAAACTGTTTTTT. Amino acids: CASSHDSGTSKVTNEKLFF.

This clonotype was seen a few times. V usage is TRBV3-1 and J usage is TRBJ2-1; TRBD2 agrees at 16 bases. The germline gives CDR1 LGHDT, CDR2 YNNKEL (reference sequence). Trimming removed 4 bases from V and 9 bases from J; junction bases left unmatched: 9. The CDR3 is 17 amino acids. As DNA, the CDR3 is TGTGCCAGCAGCCCCCAGGGGACTAGCGGGGGGGTTAGTGAGCAGTTCTTC. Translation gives CASSPQGTSGGVSEQFF.

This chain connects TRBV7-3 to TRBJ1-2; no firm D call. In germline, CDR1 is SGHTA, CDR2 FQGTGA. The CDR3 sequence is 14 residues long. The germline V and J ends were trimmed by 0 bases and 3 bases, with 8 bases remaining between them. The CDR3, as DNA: TGTGCCAGCAGCTTAACACCGGCGGACTATGGCTACACCTTC. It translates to CASSLTPADYGYTF.

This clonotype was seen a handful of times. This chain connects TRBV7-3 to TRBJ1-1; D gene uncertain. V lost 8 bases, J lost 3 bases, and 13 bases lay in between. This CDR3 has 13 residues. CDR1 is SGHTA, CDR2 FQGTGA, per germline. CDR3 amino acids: CASAQRAYTEAFF. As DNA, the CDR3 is TGTGCCAGCGCTCAGAGGGCATACACTGAAGCTTTCTTT.

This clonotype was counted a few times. The CDR3 loop is CASRTGVQPQHF. CDR3 nucleotide sequence: TGTGCCAGTAGGACAGGGGTTCAGCCCCAGCATTTT. The genes are TRBV28 and TRBJ1-5; TRBD1 agrees at 9 bases. This CDR3 region has 12 residues. Trimming took 9 bases from V and 6 from J; bases not matched to a gene: 3. Germline assignment: CDR1 MDHEN and CDR2 SYDVKM.

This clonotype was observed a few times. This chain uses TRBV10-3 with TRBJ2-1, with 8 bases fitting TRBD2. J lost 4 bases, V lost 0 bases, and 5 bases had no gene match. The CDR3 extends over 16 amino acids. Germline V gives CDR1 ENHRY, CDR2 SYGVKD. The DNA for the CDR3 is TGTGCCATCAGTGAGTCCGGGGGGGGTACATACAATGAGCAGTTCTTC. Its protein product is CAISESGGGTYNEQFF.

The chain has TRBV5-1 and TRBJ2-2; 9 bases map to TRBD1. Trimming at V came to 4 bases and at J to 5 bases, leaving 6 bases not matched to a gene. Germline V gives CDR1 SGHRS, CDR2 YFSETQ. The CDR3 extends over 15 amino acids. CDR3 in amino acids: CASSPGTGWTGELFF. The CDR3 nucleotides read TGCGCCAGCAGCCCAGGGACAGGGTGGACCGGGGAGCTGTTTTTT.

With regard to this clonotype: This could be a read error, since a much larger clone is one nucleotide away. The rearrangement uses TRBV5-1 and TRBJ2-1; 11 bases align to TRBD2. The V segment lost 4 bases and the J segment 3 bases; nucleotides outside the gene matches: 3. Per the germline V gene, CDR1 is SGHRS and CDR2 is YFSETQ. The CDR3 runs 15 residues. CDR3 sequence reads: CASSNGTSGYNEQFF. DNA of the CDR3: TGCGCCAGCAGCAACGGGACTAGCGGCTACAATGAGCAGTTCTTC.

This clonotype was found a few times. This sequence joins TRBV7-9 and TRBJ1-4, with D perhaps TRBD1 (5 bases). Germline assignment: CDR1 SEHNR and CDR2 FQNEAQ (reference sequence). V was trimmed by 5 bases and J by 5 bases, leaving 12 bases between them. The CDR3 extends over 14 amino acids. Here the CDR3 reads CASSPGTQNEKLFF. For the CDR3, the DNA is TGTGCCAGCAGCCCCGGGACCCAAAATGAAAAACTGTTTTTT.

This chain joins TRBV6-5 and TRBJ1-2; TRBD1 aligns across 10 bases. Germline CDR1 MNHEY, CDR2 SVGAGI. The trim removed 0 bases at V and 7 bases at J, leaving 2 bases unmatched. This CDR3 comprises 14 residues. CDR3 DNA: TGTGCCAGCAGTTACTCGTGGACAGGGGGTGGCTACACCTTC. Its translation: CASSYSWTGGGYTF.

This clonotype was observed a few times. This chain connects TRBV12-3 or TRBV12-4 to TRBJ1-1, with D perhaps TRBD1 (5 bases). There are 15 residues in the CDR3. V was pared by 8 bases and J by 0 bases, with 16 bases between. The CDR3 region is CASYSRRGVNTEAFF. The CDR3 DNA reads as TGTGCCAGCTATAGCCGCCGGGGGGTGAACACTGAAGCTTTCTTT.

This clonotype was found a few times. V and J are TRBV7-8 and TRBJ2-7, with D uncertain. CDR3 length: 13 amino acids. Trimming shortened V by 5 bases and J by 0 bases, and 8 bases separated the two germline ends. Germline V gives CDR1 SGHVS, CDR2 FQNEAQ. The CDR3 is CASSPRTSYEQYV. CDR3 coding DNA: TGTGCCAGCAGCCCTCGGACCTCCTACGAGCAGTACGTC.

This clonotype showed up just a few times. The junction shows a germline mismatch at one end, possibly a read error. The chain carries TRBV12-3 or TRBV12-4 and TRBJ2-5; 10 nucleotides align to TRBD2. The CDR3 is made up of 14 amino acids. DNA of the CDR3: TGTGCCAGCACCCCAGCGGGGGGGCGGTCTTCGGTAGCCTTC. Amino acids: CASTPAGGRSSVAF.

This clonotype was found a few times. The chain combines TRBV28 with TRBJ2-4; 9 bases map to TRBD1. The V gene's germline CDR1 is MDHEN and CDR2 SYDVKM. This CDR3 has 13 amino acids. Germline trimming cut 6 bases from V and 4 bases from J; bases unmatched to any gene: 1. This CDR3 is CASSGTGKNIQYF. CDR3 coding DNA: TGTGCCAGCAGCGGGACAGGGAAAAACATTCAGTACTTC.

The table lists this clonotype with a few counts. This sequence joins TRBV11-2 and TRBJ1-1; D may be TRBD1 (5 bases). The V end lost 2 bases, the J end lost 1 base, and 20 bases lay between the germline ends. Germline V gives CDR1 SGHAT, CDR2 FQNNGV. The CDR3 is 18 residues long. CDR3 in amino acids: CASSLNFGARRANTEAFF. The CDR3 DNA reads TGTGCCAGCAGCTTAAATTTCGGGGCGAGGCGGGCGAACACTGAAGCTTTCTTT.

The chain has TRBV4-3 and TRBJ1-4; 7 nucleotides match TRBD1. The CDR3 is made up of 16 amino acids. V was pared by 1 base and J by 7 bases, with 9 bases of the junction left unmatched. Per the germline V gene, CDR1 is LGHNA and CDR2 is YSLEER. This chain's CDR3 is CASSQGVAGGGEKLFF. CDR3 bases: TGCGCCAGCAGCCAAGGTGTCGCAGGGGGTGGTGAAAAACTGTTTTTT.

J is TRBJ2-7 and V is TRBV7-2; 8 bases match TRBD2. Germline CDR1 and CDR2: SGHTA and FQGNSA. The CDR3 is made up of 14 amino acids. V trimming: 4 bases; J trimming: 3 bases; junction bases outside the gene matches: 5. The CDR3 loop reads CASSSSSGFYEQYF. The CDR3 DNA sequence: TGTGCCAGCAGCTCCTCTAGCGGGTTCTACGAGCAGTACTTC.

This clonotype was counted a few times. Written as DNA, the CDR3 is TGTGCCAGCAGCTTATACCCGCCGAACACCGGGGAGCTGTTTTTT. Protein sequence: CASSLYPPNTGELFF. The V call is TRBV7-9, the J call TRBJ2-2, with D hard to call. Germline V gene sequence: CDR1 SEHNR, CDR2 FQNEAQ (reference sequence). Trimming took 2 bases from V and 0 from J, leaving 7 bases between them. The CDR3 has 15 amino acids.

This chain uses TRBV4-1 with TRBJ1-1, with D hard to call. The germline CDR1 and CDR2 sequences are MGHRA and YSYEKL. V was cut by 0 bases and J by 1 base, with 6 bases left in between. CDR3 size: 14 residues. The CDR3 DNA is TGCGCCAGCAGCCAAGATGCGGGGAACACTGAAGCTTTCTTT. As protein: CASSQDAGNTEAFF.